This entry is about one T cell receptor (beta chain). The CDR3 contains 15 residues. The V and J ends lost 3 bases and 2 bases, in that order; junction bases with no gene match: 3. Germline V gene lookup returns CDR1 PRHDT and CDR2 FYEKMQ (reference sequence). Profiling relied on immunoSEQ multiplex PCR, and the TCRdb table lists in-frame clones only, not all of them. The data hold around 130,000 clones, with approximately 91% observed a single time. These data belong to a study of T cell responses to AZD1222 COVID-19 vaccine. This chain uses TRBV13 with TRBJ2-1, with 8 bases that match TRBD2. This material consisted of peripheral blood, taken 28 days after the second AZD1222 dose. This clonotype was sampled from an adult who received the AZD1222 COVID-19 vaccine. The CDR3 nucleotides read TGTGCCAGCAGCTTGGCTAGCGGGCCCTACAATGAGCAGTTCTTC. Amino acid sequence: CASSLASGPYNEQFF.